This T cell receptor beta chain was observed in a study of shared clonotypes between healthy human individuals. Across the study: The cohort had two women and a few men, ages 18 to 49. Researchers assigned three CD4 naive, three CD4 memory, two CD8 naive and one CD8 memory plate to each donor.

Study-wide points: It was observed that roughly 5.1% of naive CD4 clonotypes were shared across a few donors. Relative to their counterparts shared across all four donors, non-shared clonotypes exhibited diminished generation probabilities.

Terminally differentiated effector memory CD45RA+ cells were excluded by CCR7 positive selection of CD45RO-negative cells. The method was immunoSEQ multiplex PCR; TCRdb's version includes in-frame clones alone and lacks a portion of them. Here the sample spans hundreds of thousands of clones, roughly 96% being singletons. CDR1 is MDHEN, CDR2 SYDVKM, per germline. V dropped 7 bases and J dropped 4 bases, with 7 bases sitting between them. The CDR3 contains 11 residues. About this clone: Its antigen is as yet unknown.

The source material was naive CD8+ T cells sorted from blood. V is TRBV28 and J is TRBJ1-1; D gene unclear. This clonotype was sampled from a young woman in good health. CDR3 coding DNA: TGTGCCAGCACCAGGTCCACTGAAGCTTTCTTT. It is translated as CASTRSTEAFF.